This is a list of T cell receptor beta chains from one sample in a study of PD-L1 blockade in urothelial cancer. Using immunoSEQ multiplex PCR, the repertoire was profiled, and TCRdb retains in-frame clones only, with some absent. This sample has fewer than 50,000 clones; about four fifths occur once, and the top ten carry 8% to 13%. This sample comprised PBMCs, obtained around atezolizumab (anti-PD-L1) treatment. The receptors come from a man aged 65 to 79 with urothelial cancer. Both conserved end residues are part of each CDR3. A D gene is named only where the DNA matches it firmly. Only part of the rows carry a size: once, few, many, or a class if the clone is expanded.

d_call: -; j_call: TRBJ2-3; v_call: TRBV7-8; clone_size: -; cdr3_aa: CASSLVAGSDTDTQYF; cdr3_nt: TGTGCCAGCAGCTTAGTCGCAGGGTCAGACACAGATACGCAGTATTTT
d_call: -; j_call: TRBJ1-5; v_call: TRBV19; clone_size: -; cdr3_aa: CASSDLRASNQPQHF; cdr3_nt: TGTGCCAGTAGCGACTTGCGCGCTAGCAATCAGCCCCAGCATTTT
d_call: -; j_call: TRBJ2-7; v_call: TRBV7-9; clone_size: -; cdr3_aa: CASSDAGFSYEQYF; cdr3_nt: TGTGCCAGCAGCGACGCAGGGTTCTCCTACGAGCAGTACTTC
d_call: -; j_call: TRBJ1-3; v_call: TRBV2; clone_size: once; cdr3_aa: CASSEQGLSGNTIYF; cdr3_nt: TGTGCCAGCAGCGAACAGGGCCTCTCTGGAAACACCATATATTTT
d_call: TRBD1; j_call: TRBJ2-7; v_call: TRBV5-4; clone_size: few; cdr3_aa: CASSSGGSSLRQYF; cdr3_nt: TGTGCCAGCAGTTCAGGGGGATCCTCCCTCAGGCAGTACTTC
d_call: -; j_call: TRBJ1-3; v_call: TRBV21-1; clone_size: few; cdr3_aa: CASTQRGLLGNTIYF; cdr3_nt: TGTGCCAGCACCCAAAGGGGACTTTTGGGAAACACCATATATTTT
d_call: TRBD1; j_call: TRBJ2-3; v_call: TRBV6-6; clone_size: -; cdr3_aa: CASSSPHRGGTDTQYF; cdr3_nt: TGTGCCAGCAGTTCCCCGCACAGGGGCGGCACAGATACGCAGTATTTT
d_call: TRBD1; j_call: TRBJ2-2; v_call: TRBV5-1; clone_size: -; cdr3_aa: CASSPWGQLANTGELFF; cdr3_nt: TGCGCCAGCAGCCCCTGGGGACAGCTCGCGAACACCGGGGAGCTGTTTTTT
d_call: TRBD1; j_call: TRBJ2-1; v_call: TRBV7-3; clone_size: -; cdr3_aa: CASSLSGYWTGTNEQFF; cdr3_nt: TGTGCCAGCAGCTTAAGTGGTTACTGGACAGGGACCAATGAGCAGTTCTTC
d_call: TRBD2; j_call: TRBJ2-5; v_call: TRBV11-3; clone_size: -; cdr3_aa: CASSLAGGPWETQYF; cdr3_nt: TGTGCCAGCAGCCTAGCGGGAGGGCCCTGGGAGACCCAGTACTTC
d_call: TRBD1; j_call: TRBJ2-1; v_call: TRBV5-1; clone_size: -; cdr3_aa: CASSLARGQGLSYNEQFF; cdr3_nt: TGCGCCAGCAGCTTGGCGAGGGGACAGGGCCTCTCCTACAATGAGCAGTTCTTC
d_call: -; j_call: TRBJ2-1; v_call: TRBV20-1; clone_size: -; cdr3_aa: CSALKSGQFF; cdr3_nt: TGCAGTGCCCTAAAGAGCGGGCAGTTCTTC
d_call: TRBD1; j_call: TRBJ1-1; v_call: TRBV5-1; clone_size: few; cdr3_aa: CASSLAWGQLGTEAFF; cdr3_nt: TGCGCCAGCAGCTTGGCGTGGGGACAGCTAGGCACTGAAGCTTTCTTT
d_call: -; j_call: TRBJ2-7; v_call: TRBV20-1; clone_size: once; cdr3_aa: CSASREQYF; cdr3_nt: TGCAGTGCTAGTCGCGAGCAGTACTTC
d_call: TRBD2; j_call: TRBJ2-3; v_call: TRBV5-5; clone_size: -; cdr3_aa: CASSPVAGELTDTQYF; cdr3_nt: TGTGCCAGCAGCCCTGTAGCGGGAGAGCTGACAGATACGCAGTATTTT
d_call: TRBD2; j_call: TRBJ2-7; v_call: TRBV5-6; clone_size: -; cdr3_aa: CASSERGVSYEQYF; cdr3_nt: TGTGCCAGCAGCGAGCGGGGGGTATCCTACGAGCAGTACTTC
d_call: TRBD1; j_call: TRBJ1-2; v_call: TRBV5-5; clone_size: -; cdr3_aa: CASSSRQGIGYTF; cdr3_nt: TGTGCCAGCAGCTCTCGACAGGGAATAGGCTACACCTTC
d_call: TRBD1; j_call: TRBJ1-2; v_call: TRBV6-5; clone_size: -; cdr3_aa: CASRSAGGDYGYTF; cdr3_nt: TGTGCCAGCAGAAGTGCAGGGGGAGACTATGGCTACACCTTC
d_call: TRBD1; j_call: TRBJ2-7; v_call: TRBV19; clone_size: -; cdr3_aa: CASSPGTTGGAYEQYF; cdr3_nt: TGTGCCAGTAGTCCAGGCACCACAGGGGGAGCCTACGAGCAGTACTTC
d_call: -; j_call: TRBJ2-2; v_call: TRBV5-6; clone_size: -; cdr3_aa: CASSSQGNTGELFF; cdr3_nt: TGTGCCAGCAGCTCACAGGGGAACACCGGGGAGCTGTTTTTT
d_call: TRBD2; j_call: TRBJ2-1; v_call: TRBV28; clone_size: -; cdr3_aa: CASSLGGLAGGSYNEQFF; cdr3_nt: TGTGCCAGCAGTTTAGGGGGACTAGCGGGAGGTTCCTACAATGAGCAGTTCTTC
d_call: -; j_call: TRBJ2-7; v_call: TRBV27; clone_size: -; cdr3_aa: CASSPRDGSYEQYF; cdr3_nt: TGTGCCAGCAGTCCGCGGGACGGATCCTACGAGCAGTACTTC
d_call: -; j_call: TRBJ2-7; v_call: TRBV23-1; clone_size: -; cdr3_aa: CASPRPGYGAYEQYF; cdr3_nt: TGCGCCAGCCCGCGGCCCGGATACGGGGCCTACGAGCAGTACTTC
d_call: -; j_call: TRBJ2-2; v_call: TRBV5-1; clone_size: -; cdr3_aa: CASSLVEDGELFF; cdr3_nt: TGCGCCAGCAGCTTGGTGGAGGACGGGGAGCTGTTTTTT
d_call: TRBD2; j_call: TRBJ2-7; v_call: TRBV28; clone_size: once; cdr3_aa: CASSPGRGLVTLGDYYEQYF; cdr3_nt: TGTGCCAGCAGTCCCGGACGGGGACTAGTAACTCTCGGCGATTACTACGAGCAGTACTTC
d_call: -; j_call: TRBJ1-1; v_call: TRBV7-8; clone_size: many; cdr3_aa: CASSLVGSGAFF; cdr3_nt: TGTGCCAGCAGCTTAGTCGGCAGCGGGGCTTTCTTT
d_call: -; j_call: TRBJ2-7; v_call: TRBV11-3; clone_size: -; cdr3_aa: CASSSWTEGEQYF; cdr3_nt: TGTGCCAGCAGCTCCTGGACAGAAGGTGAGCAGTACTTC